This T cell receptor (beta chain) was documented in a study of human T cells and chemical hapten exposure. The CDR3 spans 16 residues. The V end was cut by 0 bases, the J end by 0 bases, with 8 bases between. CDR1 is MNHEY and CDR2 is SVGAGI in the germline V gene. This clonotype was seen ten or more times. What it binds is not known. Noted time point: patch test 2, 6 weeks after DPC sensitization. Indicated treatment: therapeutic diphenylcyclopropenone sensitization with weekly scalp DPC. Study-wide findings and caveats: There was a positive correlation between PT1 expanded TCR counts and patch test score.

TCRdb reprocessed the RACE reads with MiXCR, giving one entry per CDR3 protein. The sample holds about 100,000 distinct CDR3 sequences; approximately 10% are singletons and the top ten take 3.2%. The input for sequencing was whole blood, taken in connection with sensitization to the hapten diphenylcyclopropenone (DPC). The chain has TRBV6-5 and TRBJ2-2; D gene ambiguous. The sequence came from a woman between 40 and 55 years old with alopecia areata. Some clones in this sample may be carry-over from other donors' samples. CDR3 DNA sequence: TGTGCCAGCAGTTACTCGGACGGACCGAACACCGGGGAGCTGTTTTTT. Translation: CASSYSDGPNTGELFF.